The 12 T cell receptor beta chains presented below share a single source sample, sequenced in a study of shared clonotypes between healthy human individuals. TCRdb's copy holds only in-frame clones and misses some; the assay was immunoSEQ multiplex PCR. The repertoire holds about 1 million clones, with around 74% as singletons. The sequenced sample consisted of memory CD4+ T cells sorted from blood. Subset here: CD45RA-negative fraction. The receptor set was obtained from a man in his late teens or twenties in good health.

As concerns this clone: A read error may produce the germline difference seen at one junction end. The chain is built from TRBV5-1 and TRBJ2-5; TRBD1 aligns across 9 bases. The germline gives CDR1 SGHRS, CDR2 YFSETQ. The CDR3 is made up of 14 amino acids. CDR3 DNA sequence: TGCGCCAGCAGCCCGGGGACAGGGTATGCGACCCGGTACTTC. Protein product: CASSPGTGYATRYF. The full variable domain, its missing parts supplied by reference TRBV5-1 and TRBJ2-5, is KAGVTQTPRYLIKTRGQQVTLSCSPISGHRSVSWYQQTPGQGLQFLFEYFSETQRNKGNFPGRFSGRQFSNSRSEMNVSTLELGDSALYLCASSPGTGYATRYFGPGTRLLVL.

The gene calls are TRBV19 and TRBJ1-5; TRBD1 aligns across 7 bases. The CDR3 has 13 amino acids. Germline CDR1 reads LNHDA; CDR2 reads SQIVND (reference sequence). V trimming: 10 bases; J trimming: 6 bases; junction bases outside the gene matches: 9. This CDR3 reads CATEMAGGQPQHF. Written as DNA, the CDR3 is TGTGCCACCGAAATGGCAGGGGGTCAGCCCCAGCATTTT. Drawing the rest from reference TRBV19 and TRBJ1-5, the complete variable domain is DGGITQSPKYLFRKEGQNVTLSCEQNLNHDAMYWYRQDPGQGLRLIYYSQIVNDFQKGDIAEGYSVSREKKESFPLTVTSAQKNPTAFYLCATEMAGGQPQHFGDGTRLSIL.

This clone was picked up one time. V is TRBV10-3 and J is TRBJ2-1; D gene uncertain. Trimming removed 1 base from V and 5 bases from J, with 12 bases in between. The CDR3 totals 15 residues. The V gene's germline CDR1 is ENHRY and CDR2 SYGVKD. This chain's CDR3 is CAISEWSLADNEQFF. In DNA, the CDR3 is TGTGCCATCAGTGAGTGGTCCCTCGCCGACAATGAGCAGTTCTTC.

The rearrangement links TRBV27 to TRBJ1-2, with D perhaps TRBD1 (5 bases). The CDR3 runs to 14 residues. The germline V gene has CDR1 MNHEY and CDR2 SMNVEV (reference sequence). V lost 1 base, J lost 4 bases, and 10 bases lay in between. The DNA of the CDR3 is TGTGCCAGCAGTTTATATGGGGGAAGCTATGGCTACACCTTC. Encoded protein: CASSLYGGSYGYTF.

The chain employs TRBV7-9 and TRBJ1-1; D gene ambiguous. The CDR3 sequence is 12 residues long. Looked up from germline, CDR1 is SEHNR and CDR2 is FQNEAQ (reference sequence). The V end was cut by 8 bases, the J end by 3 bases, with 10 bases between. Here the CDR3 reads CASGRLDTEAFF. The CDR3 region has the DNA TGTGCCAGCGGAAGGTTGGACACTGAAGCTTTCTTT. Variable domain in full (rest from reference TRBV7-9 and TRBJ1-1): DTGVSQNPRHKITKRGQNVTFRCDPISEHNRLYWYRQTLGQGPEFLTYFQNEAQLEKSRLLSDRFSAERPKGSFSTLEIQRTEQGDSAMYLCASGRLDTEAFFGQGTRLTVV.

CDR3 region: CASSPTGSTEQFF. The CDR3, as DNA: TGTGCCAGCAGTCCTACAGGGTCGACTGAGCAGTTCTTC. The V gene is TRBV25-1, the J gene TRBJ2-1; D might be TRBD1 (6 bases). Germline V CDR1 and CDR2: MGHDK, SYGVNS. The ends were cut back, 5 bases at V and 9 bases at J, with 14 bases in the middle. This CDR3 comprises 13 residues.

The chain employs TRBV30 and TRBJ2-2, with a tentative D call TRBD2 (6 bases). Germline CDR1 and CDR2: GTSNPN and SVGIG (reference sequence). V lost 5 bases and J 0 bases, leaving 16 bases between the germline ends. This CDR3 region has 16 residues. CDR3 DNA: TGTGCCTGGGGTAGGGGCGGGGTAGCGAACACCGGGGAGCTGTTTTTT. It specifies CAWGRGGVANTGELFF. The variable domain in full, completed from reference TRBV30 and TRBJ2-2, reads SQTIHQWPATLVQPVGSPLSLECTVEGTSNPNLYWYRQAAGRGLQLLFYSVGIGQISSEVPQNLSASRPQDRQFILSSKKLLLSDSGFYLCAWGRGGVANTGELFFGEGSRLTVL.

The chain carries TRBV7-8 and TRBJ1-6; D is unresolved. Trimming pared 2 bases from V and 7 bases from J, leaving 12 bases between. The germline CDR1 and CDR2 sequences are SGHVS and FQNEAQ. The CDR3 sequence is 15 residues long. The CDR3 reads CASSLKRQLNSPLHF. The CDR3 DNA follows: TGTGCCAGCAGCTTAAAAAGGCAGTTGAATTCACCCCTCCACTTT.

The J gene is TRBJ2-7, the V gene TRBV5-4, with no clear D. This CDR3 has 14 amino acids. The germline V gene encodes CDR1 SGHNT and CDR2 YYREEE (reference sequence). Trimming stripped 0 bases from V and 3 bases from J, with 10 bases between. CDR3 sequence reads: CASSLVRSLYEQYF. As DNA, the CDR3 is TGTGCCAGCAGCTTGGTCCGCAGTCTCTACGAGCAGTACTTC.

Only one count was recorded for this clone. The genes are TRBV7-3 and TRBJ2-2; weak D call: TRBD1 (6 bases). The CDR3 has 13 amino acids. Trimming removed 5 bases from V and 6 bases from J, with 10 bases in between. The germline V gene encodes CDR1 SGHTA and CDR2 FQGTGA. DNA of the CDR3: TGTGCCAGCAGCATACAGGGAGCCGGGGAGCTGTTTTTT. This translates into CASSIQGAGELFF.

In this sample, this clone turned up a few times. The V call is TRBV19, the J call TRBJ2-6; D gene unclear. V was pared by 9 bases and J by 0 bases, with 9 bases between. The CDR3 consists of 14 residues. The V gene's germline CDR1 is LNHDA and CDR2 SQIVND (reference sequence). The DNA of the CDR3 is TGTGCCAGCCAAACGTACTCTGGGGCCAACGTCCTGACTTTC. Its translation: CASQTYSGANVLTF.

The rearrangement links TRBV20-1 to TRBJ1-2; TRBD1 is a possible D gene (5 bases). V was shortened by 4 bases and J by 5 bases, with 8 bases between the two germline ends. The CDR3 length is 11 residues. The germline gives CDR1 DFQATT, CDR2 SNEGSKA (reference sequence). CDR3 in amino acids: CSAKTVYGYTF. The CDR3 DNA sequence: TGCAGTGCTAAGACAGTTTATGGCTACACCTTC.